Below are 20 T cell receptor beta chains sequenced from a single sample in a study of graft-versus-host responses after intestinal transplantation. These receptors' targets are unknown. Using immunoSEQ multiplex PCR, the repertoire was profiled, and TCRdb retains in-frame clones only, with some absent. Of approximately 70,000 clones detected, around 92% appear once; the ten largest clones hold approximately 2.7%. Here the sequenced sample was unstimulated CD8+ T cells sorted from spleen or lymph node cells, taken before intestinal transplant. The receptors stem from a human donor who received an intestinal transplant.

This clone is a singleton in its sample. The genes are TRBV28 and TRBJ2-7; TRBD1 matches 9 bases. CDR3 length equals 15 residues. Germline loops: CDR1 MDHEN, CDR2 SYDVKM. V lost 3 bases, J lost 2 bases, and 5 bases stayed unmatched. In nucleotides, the CDR3 is TGTGCCAGCAGTTTTCGGGACAGGGTGACCTACGAGCAGTACTTC. Protein product: CASSFRDRVTYEQYF.

The table lists this clone with a few counts. The chain is built from TRBV7-9 and TRBJ2-2, with D possibly matching TRBD1 (5 bases). The V gene's germline CDR1 is SEHNR and CDR2 FQNEAQ (reference sequence). CDR3 size: 19 residues. The V end was cut by 5 bases, the J end by 6 bases, with 28 bases between. The CDR3 coding sequence is TGTGCCAGCAGCCCAAGTAAAGGGGCTAGGGCTGCAATCGCCGGGGAGCTGTTTTTT. As protein: CASSPSKGARAAIAGELFF.

This clone has a handful of counts. This chain uses TRBV10-3 with TRBJ1-2; D possibly corresponds to TRBD1 (5 bases). The germline gives CDR1 ENHRY, CDR2 SYGVKD. This CDR3 comprises 14 residues. V was cut by 4 bases and J by 8 bases, with 17 bases left in between. CDR3 sequence reads: CAISAWSRVRGYTF. CDR3 DNA: TGTGCCATCAGTGCATGGTCCAGGGTTAGAGGCTACACCTTC.

The V call is TRBV5-1, the J call TRBJ2-2, with 9 bases that match TRBD1. Germline V gene data show CDR1 as SGHRS and CDR2 as YFSETQ. J lost 3 bases, V lost 3 bases, and 6 bases had no gene match. The CDR3 spans 16 residues. CDR3 in DNA: TGCGCCAGCAGCTGGGGGACAGGGAGTTACACCGGGGAGCTGTTTTTT. It is translated as CASSWGTGSYTGELFF.

The genes are TRBV7-2 and TRBJ2-6; TRBD1 agrees at 10 bases. Unmatched junction bases numbered 2, after V lost 3 bases and J lost 0 bases. From germline, CDR1 is SGHTA and CDR2 FQGNSA. The length of the CDR3 is 17 residues. The CDR3 reads CASSFGTGASGANVLTF. The DNA of the CDR3 is TGTGCCAGCAGCTTCGGGACAGGGGCCTCTGGGGCCAACGTCCTGACTTTC.

The V call is TRBV6-5, the J call TRBJ2-7; 8 nucleotides line up with TRBD2. The V gene's germline CDR1 is MNHEY and CDR2 SVGAGI. Trimming cost V 0 bases and J 2 bases; bases outside gene matches: 3. The CDR3 covers 15 residues. Here the CDR3 reads CASSYSFGRAYEQYF. CDR3 nucleotides: TGTGCCAGCAGTTACTCGTTCGGGAGGGCCTACGAGCAGTACTTC.

The chain carries TRBV6-4 and TRBJ1-2, with TRBD1 matching over 10 bases. The CDR3 sequence is 15 residues long. Germline CDR1 is MRHNA and CDR2 is SNTAGT. V lost 3 bases, J lost 4 bases, and 5 bases stayed unmatched. The CDR3 protein is CASSDDRGPTYGYTF. The DNA of the CDR3 is TGTGCCAGCAGTGATGACAGGGGGCCCACCTATGGCTACACCTTC.

The V gene is TRBV6-5, the J gene TRBJ1-4, with a tentative D call TRBD1 (6 bases). Germline V gene sequence: CDR1 MNHEY, CDR2 SVGAGI. V was shortened by 6 bases and J by 4 bases, with 15 bases between the two germline ends. This CDR3 is 15 amino acids long. The CDR3 nucleotides are TGTGCCAGCAGCCCGCGGGGGCATAATAATGAAAAACTGTTTTTT. The encoded protein is CASSPRGHNNEKLFF.

This chain links TRBV28 with TRBJ1-2, with D perhaps TRBD1 (5 bases). CDR1 MDHEN and CDR2 SYDVKM come from the germline V gene. V was shortened by 4 bases and J by 7 bases, with 10 bases between the two germline ends. The CDR3 contains 12 residues. The CDR3 sequence: CASSSGSSGYTF. CDR3 DNA sequence: TGTGCCAGCAGTTCAGGGTCTAGTGGCTACACCTTC.

The V and J genes are TRBV28 and TRBJ1-5; 10 bases are shared with TRBD1. Germline-derived CDR1 and CDR2 are MDHEN and SYDVKM. The junction had 10 bases not matched to a gene; V was cut back by 8 bases and J by 9 bases. The CDR3 sequence is 14 residues long. The CDR3 nucleotides are TGTGCCAGCCGGGACAGGGGTAGGTTCGCGCCCCAGCATTTT. Translated, it gives CASRDRGRFAPQHF.

The chain carries TRBV9 and TRBJ1-2, with D possibly being TRBD1 (6 bases). The CDR3 extends over 15 amino acids. Germline CDR1 and CDR2: SGDLS and YYNGEE. The V gene lost 4 bases and the J gene lost 6 bases, with 19 bases spanning the gap. The CDR3 region is CASSTSLDRTHGYTF. For the CDR3, the DNA is TGTGCCAGCAGCACTTCTCTCGACAGGACCCATGGCTACACCTTC.

This clone has just one count. The chain employs TRBV13 and TRBJ2-1; 7 bases map to TRBD2. Germline V gene sequence: CDR1 PRHDT, CDR2 FYEKMQ (reference sequence). The length of the CDR3 is 19 residues. V gave up 4 bases and J gave up 9 bases; unmatched junction bases: 24. The chain's CDR3 is CASSSGQFPEREGRGEQFF. CDR3 DNA: TGTGCCAGCAGCTCCGGCCAGTTCCCGGAGAGGGAGGGCCGGGGTGAGCAGTTCTTC. Complete variable domain (other parts from reference TRBV13 and TRBJ2-1): AAGVIQSPRHLIKEKRETATLKCYPIPRHDTVYWYQQGPGQDPQFLISFYEKMQSDKGSIPDRFSAQQFSDYHSELNMSSLELGDSALYFCASSSGQFPEREGRGEQFFGPGTRLTVL.

V usage is TRBV9 and J usage is TRBJ2-2; D unresolved. V lost 0 bases and J lost 5, with 5 bases in between. Germline V gives CDR1 SGDLS, CDR2 YYNGEE. The CDR3 runs to 13 residues. CDR3 in DNA: TGTGCCAGCAGCGTAGATCGGACCGGGGAGCTGTTTTTT. Translated, it gives CASSVDRTGELFF.

The chain couples TRBV4-2 to TRBJ2-7; 10 bases are a match to TRBD1. CDR1 is LGHNA and CDR2 is YNFKEQ in the germline V gene. V dropped 1 base and J dropped 6; count of bases not matched to a gene: 3. The CDR3 is made up of 14 amino acids. The CDR3 protein is CASSQGQGAVEQYF. For the CDR3, the DNA is TGTGCCAGCAGCCAAGGACAGGGGGCGGTCGAGCAGTACTTC.

The V gene is TRBV2, the J gene TRBJ2-7; 9 nucleotides match TRBD1. V shed 5 bases, J shed 2 bases, and the junction held 4 bases outside the gene matches. Germline V gene data show CDR1 as SNHLY and CDR2 as FYNNEI. The CDR3 extends over 14 amino acids. The CDR3 is CASSPRDRAYEQYF. The CDR3 DNA reads TGTGCCAGCAGTCCACGGGACAGGGCCTACGAGCAGTACTTC. The full variable domain, rest sourced from reference TRBV2 and TRBJ2-7, is EPEVTQTPSHQVTQMGQEVILRCVPISNHLYFYWYRQILGQKVEFLVSFYNNEISEKSEIFDDQFSVERPDGSNFTLKIRSTKLEDSAMYFCASSPRDRAYEQYFGPGTRLTVT.

This clone came up a few times. This chain joins TRBV4-2 and TRBJ2-7; D not resolved. In germline, CDR1 is LGHNA, CDR2 YNFKEQ. V was clipped by 1 base and J by 0 bases, with 13 bases between them. The CDR3 length is 16 residues. This CDR3 is CASSQVLHLPSYEQYF. The CDR3, as DNA: TGTGCCAGCAGCCAAGTTTTACATCTCCCCTCCTACGAGCAGTACTTC.

This clone was seen more than once but under ten times. This sequence joins TRBV6-1 and TRBJ2-7; 9 positions agree with TRBD1. V was clipped by 1 base and J by 1 base; unmatched bases: 2. This CDR3 region has 15 residues. Germline V CDR1 and CDR2: MNHNS, SASEGT. DNA of the CDR3: TGTGCCAGCAGTGAAGGGACAGGGGAATCCTACGAGCAGTACTTC. Its protein is CASSEGTGESYEQYF.

The gene calls are TRBV14 and TRBJ2-7, with D possibly TRBD1 on 6 matching bases. Germline-derived CDR1 and CDR2 are SGHDN and FVKESK. Between the trimmed V and J ends, which lost 2 bases and 0 bases, there was a span of 14 bases. This CDR3 region has 16 residues. The CDR3 DNA is TGTGCCAGCAGCCAAAGGGGGTGGGTTTCCTCCTACGAGCAGTACTTC. As protein: CASSQRGWVSSYEQYF. Complete variable domain (other parts from reference TRBV14 and TRBJ2-7): EAGVTQFPSHSVIEKGQTVTLRCDPISGHDNLYWYRRVMGKEIKFLLHFVKESKQDESGMPNNRFLAERTGGTYSTLKVQPAELEDSGVYFCASSQRGWVSSYEQYFGPGTRLTVT.

The J gene is TRBJ2-3, the V gene TRBV4-1, with D maybe TRBD2 (6 bases). This CDR3 has 15 amino acids. The germline V gene encodes CDR1 MGHRA and CDR2 YSYEKL. The V end lost 4 bases, the J end lost 1 base, and 12 bases lay between the germline ends. CDR3 region: CASSPGTGGTDTQYF. For the CDR3, the DNA is TGCGCCAGCAGCCCCGGGACTGGGGGCACAGATACGCAGTATTTT.

This clone has just one count. This sequence joins TRBV11-2 and TRBJ2-5; 8 bases fit TRBD2. The CDR3 loop spans 16 amino acids. Germline lookup yields CDR1 SGHAT and CDR2 FQNNGV. The V segment lost 2 bases and the J segment 3 bases; nucleotides outside the gene matches: 8. CDR3 loop: CASSLTPSGREETQYF. The CDR3 region has the DNA TGTGCCAGCAGCTTAACTCCGAGCGGGAGAGAAGAGACCCAGTACTTC. Combining the CDR3 with reference TRBV11-2 and TRBJ2-5 gives the whole variable domain EAGVAQSPRYKIIEKRQSVAFWCNPISGHATLYWYQQILGQGPKLLIQFQNNGVVDDSQLPKDRFSAERLKGVDSTLKIQPAKLEDSAVYLCASSLTPSGREETQYFGPGTRLLVL.